This T cell receptor (beta chain) came from a study of blood T cell repertoires in COVID-19. This CDR3 spans 15 amino acids. V lost 4 bases, J lost 2 bases, and 5 bases stayed unmatched. The germline V gene has CDR1 MNHEY and CDR2 SVGAGI. The method was immunoSEQ multiplex PCR; TCRdb's version includes in-frame clones alone and lacks a portion of them. The table has 250,000 to 300,000 clones, around nine tenths seen once. The sequenced sample was PBMCs or T cells enriched from blood (not recorded which). The sequence was obtained from a woman aged 40 to 50 who had recovered from COVID-19. The chain has TRBV6-5 and TRBJ2-5; 9 bases align to TRBD2. CDR3 sequence reads: CASSFASGAQETQYF. The CDR3 DNA follows: TGTGCCAGCAGTTTCGCTAGCGGGGCACAAGAGACCCAGTACTTC.